Following are 2 T cell receptor beta chains from one sample sequenced in a study of blood T cell repertoires in COVID-19. Data came from immunoSEQ multiplex PCR; TCRdb stores just in-frame clones and leaves some out. The sample records 45,000 to 60,000 clones, 85% to 95% being singletons. Sequenced sample: peripheral blood. These receptors were taken from a man aged 50-59 years with acute or convalescent COVID-19.

V usage is TRBV6-5 and J usage is TRBJ2-5; 9 bases fit TRBD1. The CDR3 runs 15 residues. The junction had 13 bases not matched to a gene; V was cut back by 5 bases and J by 9 bases. Germline V CDR1 and CDR2: MNHEY, SVGAGI. This chain's CDR3 is CASSIRTGVQMAQYF. For the CDR3, the DNA is TGTGCCAGCAGTATACGGACAGGGGTCCAAATGGCCCAGTACTTC.

The J gene is TRBJ1-5, the V gene TRBV12-5; no reliable D call. The germline V and J ends were trimmed by 3 bases and 6 bases, with 15 bases remaining between them. From germline, CDR1 is LGHNT and CDR2 FRNRAP. This CDR3 has 15 residues. The CDR3 DNA sequence: TGTGCTAGTGGTTTTGGCGGAGGCAGGTCTCAGCCCCAGCATTTT. Translation: CASGFGGGRSQPQHF.